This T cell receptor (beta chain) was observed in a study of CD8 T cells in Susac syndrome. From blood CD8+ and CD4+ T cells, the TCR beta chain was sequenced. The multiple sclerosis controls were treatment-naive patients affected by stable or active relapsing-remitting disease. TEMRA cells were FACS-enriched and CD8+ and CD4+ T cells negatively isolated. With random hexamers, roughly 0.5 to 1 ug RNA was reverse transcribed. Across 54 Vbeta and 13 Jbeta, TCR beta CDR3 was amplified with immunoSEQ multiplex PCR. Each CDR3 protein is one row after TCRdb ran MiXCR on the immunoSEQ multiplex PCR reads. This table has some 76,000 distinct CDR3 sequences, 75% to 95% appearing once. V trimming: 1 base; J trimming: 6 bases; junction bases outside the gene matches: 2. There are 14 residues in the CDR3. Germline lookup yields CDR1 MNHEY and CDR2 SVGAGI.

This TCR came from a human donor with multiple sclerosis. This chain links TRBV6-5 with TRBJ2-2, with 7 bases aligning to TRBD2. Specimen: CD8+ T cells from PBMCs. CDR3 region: CASSYWEGSGELFF. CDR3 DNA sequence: TGTGCCAGCAGTTACTGGGAGGGGTCCGGGGAGCTGTTTTTT.